The 21 T cell receptor beta chains given below trace back to one sample, sequenced in a study of shared clonotypes between healthy human individuals. Clones were sequenced by immunoSEQ multiplex PCR, and TCRdb holds only the in-frame ones, with some missing. The sample yields about 1 million clones, around 75% seen once. The specimen sequenced was memory CD4+ T cells sorted from blood. Subset: CD45RA-negative fraction. The receptors stem from a man aged 18 to 30 in good health.

Details on this clone: Other DNA sequences in the same sample also yield this CDR3. The CDR3 reads CASSLGTTSYEQYF. In nucleotides, the CDR3 is TGCGCCAGCAGCTTGGGGACGACATCCTACGAGCAGTACTTC. This sequence joins TRBV5-1 and TRBJ2-7, with unresolved D. The ends were cut back, 0 bases at V and 1 base at J, with 8 bases in the middle. The V gene's germline CDR1 is SGHRS and CDR2 YFSETQ. The CDR3 extends over 14 amino acids.

The chain recombines TRBV19 with TRBJ2-3; tentative D call: TRBD2 (6 bases). Germline V gene lookup returns CDR1 LNHDA and CDR2 SQIVND (reference sequence). Between the trimmed V and J ends, which lost 6 bases and 6 bases, there was a span of 19 bases. The CDR3 has 15 amino acids. The CDR3 region has the DNA TGTGCCAGTAGGCCGACTAGTGTATCATCCGATACGCAGTATTTT. This sequence encodes CASRPTSVSSDTQYF. Full variable domain (rest looked up from reference TRBV19 and TRBJ2-3): DGGITQSPKYLFRKEGQNVTLSCEQNLNHDAMYWYRQDPGQGLRLIYYSQIVNDFQKGDIAEGYSVSREKKESFPLTVTSAQKNPTAFYLCASRPTSVSSDTQYFGPGTRLTVL.

CDR3 nucleotide sequence: TGTGCCAGCAGCCCCAGACAGGGTACGGGCACTGAAGCTTTCTTT. It yields the protein CASSPRQGTGTEAFF. The genes are TRBV7-9 and TRBJ1-1, with 7 bases fitting TRBD1. The V gene end was trimmed by 5 bases and the J gene end by 4 bases; junction bases not matched to a gene: 10. The CDR3 consists of 15 residues. Germline loops: CDR1 SEHNR, CDR2 FQNEAQ (reference sequence).

Comments on this clone: Additional DNA sequences in this sample encode the identical CDR3. The chain is built from TRBV5-6 and TRBJ2-3; TRBD2 aligns across 14 bases. The J segment lost 2 bases and the V segment lost 4 bases, leaving 12 bases of the junction unmatched. CDR1 SGHDT and CDR2 YYEEEE come from the germline V gene. This CDR3 has 19 residues. CDR3 nucleotide sequence: TGTGCCAGCAGCAAGGGACTAGCGGGGGTCTTTTCGCTCACAGATACGCAGTATTTT. This encodes CASSKGLAGVFSLTDTQYF. Combining the CDR3 with reference TRBV5-6 and TRBJ2-3 gives the whole variable domain DAGVTQSPTHLIKTRGQQVTLRCSPKSGHDTVSWYQQALGQGPQFIFQYYEEEERQRGNFPDRFSGHQFPNYSSELNVNALLLGDSALYLCASSKGLAGVFSLTDTQYFGPGTRLTVL.

This chain uses TRBV29-1 with TRBJ2-3; no clear D. There are 11 residues in the CDR3. Germline V gives CDR1 SQVTM, CDR2 ANQGSEA. V gave up 7 bases and J gave up 7 bases, with 12 bases separating them. DNA of the CDR3: TGCAGCGCCCAAATCTTAAATACGCAGTATTTT. Its protein product is CSAQILNTQYF.

As concerns this clone: It differs at one base from a far larger clone, so likely a read error. Other DNA sequences in the same sample also yield this CDR3. The chain employs TRBV5-1 and TRBJ1-3; D not certain. CDR3 length: 14 amino acids. Germline V gives CDR1 SGHRS, CDR2 YFSETQ. The germline V and J ends were trimmed by 0 bases and 0 bases, with 4 bases remaining between them. The CDR3, as DNA: TGCGCCAGCAGCTTGGGGGGCTCTGGAAACACCATATATTTT. This codes for CASSLGGSGNTIYF.

Turning to this clone: The identical CDR3 is also encoded by other nucleotide sequences in the sample. The chain employs TRBV9 and TRBJ1-1; maybe TRBD1 (6 bases). The CDR3 extends over 15 amino acids. V was clipped by 0 bases and J by 0 bases, with 9 bases between them. Germline lookup yields CDR1 SGDLS and CDR2 YYNGEE. CDR3 amino acids: CASSVGGGMNTEAFF. CDR3 coding DNA: TGTGCCAGCAGCGTAGGTGGGGGCATGAACACTGAAGCTTTCTTT.

The chain has TRBV29-1 and TRBJ1-2, with D perhaps matching TRBD1 (5 bases). In germline, CDR1 is SQVTM, CDR2 ANQGSEA. The germline V and J ends were trimmed by 6 bases and 0 bases, with 11 bases remaining between them. The CDR3 sequence is 13 residues long. The CDR3 region has the DNA TGCAGCGTCGGGGGAGGGACTAACTATGGCTACACCTTC. Translation gives CSVGGGTNYGYTF.

The chain couples TRBV2 to TRBJ2-6; D may correspond to TRBD1 or TRBD2 (6 bases each). The CDR3 extends over 16 amino acids. Germline values: CDR1 SNHLY, CDR2 FYNNEI. Trimming took off 5 bases at V and 4 bases at J, with 15 bases between the two ends. CDR3 loop: CASSPPGAAGANVLTF. In DNA, the CDR3 is TGTGCCAGCAGTCCCCCGGGGGCAGCCGGGGCCAACGTCCTGACTTTC.

This chain connects TRBV28 to TRBJ2-7, with 7 nucleotides matching TRBD1. From germline, CDR1 is MDHEN and CDR2 SYDVKM. The CDR3 length is 13 residues. Unmatched junction bases numbered 9, after V lost 10 bases and J lost 3 bases. The CDR3 loop reads CATQAGGRYEQYF. DNA for the CDR3: TGTGCCACTCAAGCAGGGGGTCGCTACGAGCAGTACTTC.

The chain carries TRBV5-6 and TRBJ1-2; D ambiguous. The length of the CDR3 is 14 residues. V lost 6 bases to trimming and J lost 2 bases, with 14 bases between them. The germline V gene encodes CDR1 SGHDT and CDR2 YYEEEE. The CDR3 sequence: CASTMRTSNYGYTF. The CDR3 coding sequence is TGTGCCAGCACCATGAGAACGTCGAACTATGGCTACACCTTC.

The V gene is TRBV7-3, the J gene TRBJ2-1, with TRBD2 matching 11 bases. There are 15 residues in the CDR3. V shed 4 bases, J shed 5 bases, and the junction held 4 bases outside the gene matches. The germline gives CDR1 SGHTA, CDR2 FQGTGA. CDR3: CASSSGTSGNNEQFF. The CDR3 coding sequence is TGTGCCAGCAGCTCCGGGACTAGCGGAAACAATGAGCAGTTCTTC.

This clone was picked up one time. The rearrangement uses TRBV5-1 and TRBJ2-3; D may correspond to TRBD1 or TRBD2 (6 bases each). Germline loops: CDR1 SGHRS, CDR2 YFSETQ. CDR3 length: 15 residues. V dropped 4 bases and J dropped 2 bases, with 14 bases sitting between them. CDR3 sequence reads: CASSRRGESTDTQYF. In nucleotides, the CDR3 is TGCGCCAGCAGCAGGAGGGGGGAATCCACAGATACGCAGTATTTT.

The gene calls are TRBV27 and TRBJ1-4, with TRBD1 matching 8 bases. V dropped 6 bases and J dropped 2; count of bases not matched to a gene: 5. This CDR3 contains 15 residues. The germline V gene has CDR1 MNHEY and CDR2 SMNVEV (reference sequence). CDR3 residues: CASRGQGSTNEKLFF. The CDR3 bases are TGTGCCAGCAGAGGACAGGGTTCGACTAATGAAAAACTGTTTTTT.

This chain links TRBV7-9 with TRBJ2-2, with 7 bases aligning to TRBD2. This CDR3 is built from 17 residues. Germline loops: CDR1 SEHNR, CDR2 FQNEAQ (reference sequence). Trimming at V came to 5 bases and at J to 4 bases, leaving 13 bases not matched to a gene. CDR3 sequence reads: CASSPLIGLGGTGELFF. DNA of the CDR3: TGTGCCAGCAGCCCGCTGATTGGACTAGGAGGCACCGGGGAGCTGTTTTTT.

The chain combines TRBV5-8 with TRBJ1-1; D might be TRBD1 (5 bases). V was cut by 2 bases and J by 2 bases, with 10 bases left in between. In germline, CDR1 is SGHTS, CDR2 YDEGEE. CDR3 size: 14 residues. The CDR3 bases are TGTGCCAGCAGCTTTGTCAGGGCTAACACTGAAGCTTTCTTT. It yields the protein CASSFVRANTEAFF.

In nucleotides, the CDR3 is TGTGCCAGCAGCTGGGCCAACACTGAAGCTTTCTTT. Its translation is CASSWANTEAFF. The chain combines TRBV9 with TRBJ1-1; D not certain. CDR1 is SGDLS, CDR2 YYNGEE, per germline. The CDR3 spans 12 residues. V was cut by 4 bases and J by 2 bases, with 6 bases left in between.

This clone showed up just once. The chain couples TRBV19 to TRBJ2-7, with 9 bases lining up with TRBD1. This CDR3 is 14 amino acids long. Germline V gene sequence: CDR1 LNHDA, CDR2 SQIVND (reference sequence). Germline trimming cut 10 bases from V and 0 bases from J; bases unmatched to any gene: 7. Here the CDR3 reads CATSRTGASYEQYF. In DNA, the CDR3 is TGTGCCACCTCCCGGACAGGGGCCTCCTACGAGCAGTACTTC.

The chain is built from TRBV13 and TRBJ2-1; 9 bases align to TRBD2. There are 15 residues in the CDR3. V shed 2 bases, J shed 8 bases, and the junction held 7 bases outside the gene matches. Germline V lookup: CDR1 PRHDT, CDR2 FYEKMQ (reference sequence). Here the CDR3 DNA reads TGTGCCAGCAGCTTACGCCCGACTAGCGGCGATGAGCAGTTCTTC. Its protein is CASSLRPTSGDEQFF. The full variable domain, in which reference TRBV13 and TRBJ2-1 provide the parts outside the CDR3, is AAGVIQSPRHLIKEKRETATLKCYPIPRHDTVYWYQQGPGQDPQFLISFYEKMQSDKGSIPDRFSAQQFSDYHSELNMSSLELGDSALYFCASSLRPTSGDEQFFGPGTRLTVL.

J is TRBJ2-7 and V is TRBV5-1, with TRBD2 identical over 8 bases. Germline CDR1 reads SGHRS; CDR2 reads YFSETQ. J was trimmed by 2 bases and V by 4 bases; bases with no gene match: 11. This CDR3 comprises 16 residues. This CDR3 reads CASSPLFRGGPYEQYF. The CDR3, as DNA: TGCGCCAGCAGCCCACTCTTTCGCGGGGGGCCCTACGAGCAGTACTTC.

The chain recombines TRBV7-9 with TRBJ1-1; D may be TRBD1 (5 bases). The CDR3 has 16 residues. CDR1 and CDR2 (germline): SEHNR, FQNEAQ (reference sequence). The ends were cut back, 5 bases at V and 6 bases at J, with 22 bases in the middle. CDR3 DNA sequence: TGTGCCAGCAGCCCGCCGCGGGGGACTGGGATTGCTGAAGCTTTCTTT. This codes for CASSPPRGTGIAEAFF.